This TCR beta chain was recorded in a study of T cell responses to AZD1222 COVID-19 vaccine. The repertoire was sequenced with immunoSEQ multiplex PCR; TCRdb's copy has only in-frame clones and lacks some. The data show roughly 180,000 clones, with around 89% seen just once and approximately 6.9% held by the top ten. Germline CDR1 is SGDLS and CDR2 is YYNGEE. J lost 2 bases, V lost 4 bases, and 4 bases had no gene match. The CDR3 has 16 residues. About this clone itself: Its target is unknown.

Whole-study results and caveats: The study sampled repertoires only after the peak T cell response. Nearly half of the spike-specific TCRs reportedly recognize variant regions that carry no mutations. Baseline testing showed seropositivity in only a handful of AZD1222 recipients. Spike was spanned by vaccine-associated CD4 TCRs, with dominance at 160-218 and 743-854.

This TCR was recovered from an adult in good health. This specimen consisted of peripheral blood, obtained on day 0 of AZD1222 vaccination. The chain carries TRBV9 and TRBJ2-5; 14 positions agree with TRBD2. The CDR3 protein is CASSMGLAGEQETQYF. The CDR3 coding sequence is TGTGCCAGCAGCATGGGACTAGCGGGAGAACAAGAGACCCAGTACTTC. Based on the CDR3 plus reference TRBV9 and TRBJ2-5, the full variable domain is DSGVTQTPKHLITATGQRVTLRCSPRSGDLSVYWYQQSLDQGLQFLIQYYNGEERAKGNILERFSAQQFPDLHSELNLSSLELGDSALYFCASSMGLAGEQETQYFGPGTRLLVL.